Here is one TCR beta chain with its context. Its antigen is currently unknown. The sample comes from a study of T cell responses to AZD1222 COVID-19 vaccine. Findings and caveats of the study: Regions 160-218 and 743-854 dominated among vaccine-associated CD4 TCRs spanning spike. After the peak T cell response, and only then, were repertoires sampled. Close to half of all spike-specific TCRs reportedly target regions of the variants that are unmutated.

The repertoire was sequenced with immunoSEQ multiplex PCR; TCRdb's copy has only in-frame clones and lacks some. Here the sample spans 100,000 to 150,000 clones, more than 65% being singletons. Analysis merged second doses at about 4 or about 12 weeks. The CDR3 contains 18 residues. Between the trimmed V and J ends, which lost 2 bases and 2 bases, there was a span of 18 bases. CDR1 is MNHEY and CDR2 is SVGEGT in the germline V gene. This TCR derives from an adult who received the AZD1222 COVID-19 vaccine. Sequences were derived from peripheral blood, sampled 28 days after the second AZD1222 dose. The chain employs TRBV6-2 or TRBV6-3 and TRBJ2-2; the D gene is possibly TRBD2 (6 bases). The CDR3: CASSYEEGLIVNTGELFF. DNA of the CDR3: TGTGCCAGCAGTTACGAGGAGGGGTTGATTGTAAACACCGGGGAGCTGTTTTTT.